The 8 T cell receptor beta chains listed next were all sequenced from one sample in a study of CD8 T cells in Susac syndrome. RNA in amounts of 0.5 to 1 ug was reverse transcribed with random hexamers. TCRdb redid the calling of the immunoSEQ multiplex PCR reads with MiXCR, one entry per CDR3 protein. The table has around 71,000 distinct CDR3 sequences, just over 90% seen once. The sequenced sample was CD4+ T cells from PBMCs. These receptors came from a human donor with Susac syndrome.

This clonotype has only one observation. The gene calls are TRBV5-5 and TRBJ1-5, with a possible D match to TRBD1 (5 bases). This CDR3 has 14 amino acids. Trimming stripped 0 bases from V and 4 bases from J, with 8 bases between. From germline, CDR1 is SGHKS and CDR2 YYEKEE (reference sequence). CDR3 bases: TGTGCCAGCAGCTTGGTTCACAGGAATCAGCCCCAGCATTTT. Its protein product is CASSLVHRNQPQHF.

This chain connects TRBV20-1 to TRBJ1-2, with D possibly TRBD1 on 6 matching bases. Germline lookup yields CDR1 DFQATT and CDR2 SNEGSKA (reference sequence). This CDR3 is built from 16 residues. V was cut by 5 bases and J by 4 bases, with 23 bases left in between. DNA of the CDR3: TGCAGTGCTCGAAGGACAGAGAAACTTTTCGCCTATGGCTACACCTTC. Amino acids: CSARRTEKLFAYGYTF.

This sequence joins TRBV5-1 and TRBJ2-1; D unresolved. The CDR3 sequence is 15 residues long. Trimming took 1 base from V and 5 from J, leaving 13 bases between them. The V gene's germline CDR1 is SGHRS and CDR2 YFSETQ. Here the CDR3 DNA reads TGCGCCAGCAGCTTGTCTGTCCGGGCGAACAATGAGCAGTTCTTC. Its translation is CASSLSVRANNEQFF.

This rearrangement joins TRBV6-2 or TRBV6-3 to TRBJ2-7; D perhaps matches TRBD1 (7 bases). The ends were cut back, 0 bases at V and 6 bases at J, with 12 bases in the middle. The CDR3 runs to 14 residues. CDR1 and CDR2 from the germline V gene are MNHEY and SVGEGT. CDR3 in amino acids: CASSYSTRGREQYF. The DNA for the CDR3 is TGTGCCAGCAGTTACTCGACTAGGGGGCGCGAGCAGTACTTC.

The sample holds one count of this clonotype. The rearrangement uses TRBV6-4 and TRBJ1-1; D remains ambiguous. The CDR3 is made up of 13 amino acids. Germline V gives CDR1 MRHNA, CDR2 SNTAGT. The V end lost 4 bases, the J end lost 1 base, and 7 bases lay between the germline ends. CDR3 sequence (DNA): TGTGCCAGCAGTGTGCATAGGAACACTGAAGCTTTCTTT. Translation: CASSVHRNTEAFF.

This chain connects TRBV20-1 to TRBJ2-1; D remains unclear. The CDR3 extends over 12 amino acids. Trimming left V 1 base short and J 9 bases short, with 10 bases between. Germline V lookup: CDR1 DFQATT, CDR2 SNEGSKA (reference sequence). The CDR3 protein is CSARAPPVEQFF. CDR3 in DNA: TGCAGTGCTAGAGCCCCCCCGGTTGAGCAGTTCTTC.

The CDR3 here is CASSPSPSGGTDTQYF. The DNA of the CDR3 is TGCGCCAGCAGCCCGTCCCCTAGCGGGGGCACAGATACGCAGTATTTT. This chain uses TRBV4-3 with TRBJ2-3; 9 bases are a match to TRBD2. Germline lookup yields CDR1 LGHNA and CDR2 YSLEER. Trimming took 4 bases from V and 1 from J; bases not matched to a gene: 6. This CDR3 comprises 16 residues.

The chain is built from TRBV5-6 and TRBJ2-1; 9 bases are shared with TRBD1. V gave up 4 bases and J gave up 7 bases; unmatched junction bases: 12. This CDR3 spans 16 amino acids. Germline values: CDR1 SGHDT, CDR2 YYEEEE. The DNA of the CDR3 is TGTGCCAGCAGCCCCCTCTGGGGACAGGGAGTGAATGAGCAGTTCTTC. Amino acids: CASSPLWGQGVNEQFF. Complete variable domain (other parts from reference TRBV5-6 and TRBJ2-1): DAGVTQSPTHLIKTRGQQVTLRCSPKSGHDTVSWYQQALGQGPQFIFQYYEEEERQRGNFPDRFSGHQFPNYSSELNVNALLLGDSALYLCASSPLWGQGVNEQFFGPGTRLTVL.